This entry features one T cell receptor (beta chain) sequence. Its antigen remains unknown. The data belong to a study of shared clonotypes between healthy human individuals. Whole-study context: Each donor's CD4 naive and CD4 memory cells filled three plates apiece, CD8 naive two, and CD8 memory one. General study results and limits: The authors expected sequencing depth to affect clonotype sharing among donors. When compared with the clonotypes that were shared by all four sorted-subset donors, the non-shared clonotypes turned out to have lower generation probabilities.

The CDR3 has 12 residues. Germline CDR1 is SGHRS and CDR2 is YFSETQ. V was cut by 4 bases and J by 7 bases, with 11 bases left in between. Per the study methods: ImmunoSEQ only sent back junction sequences with no quality scores, so filtering was done differently. Some clones are missing from TCRdb's copy, which holds only in-frame ones; the method was immunoSEQ multiplex PCR. V and J calls and clone size come straight from that table; D and trimming were deduced from the DNA. The repertoire consists of about 300,000 clones, with about 74% occurring once and the leading ten covering 10% to 13%. The clonotype comes from a man aged 25 to 40 in good health. Sequenced: memory CD4+ T cells sorted from blood. The subset was: CD45RA-negative fraction. The chain links TRBV5-1 to TRBJ1-1; the D gene is possibly TRBD1 (6 bases). The CDR3 DNA reads as TGCGCCAGCAGCCCTCAGGGGAGTGAAGCTTTCTTT. This translates into CASSPQGSEAFF.